The 15 T cell receptor beta chains below come from one sample, sequenced in a study of sequential checkpoint blockade in melanoma. Treatment reported: randomized to nivolumab then ipilimumab (arm A) or the reverse (arm B). Sequencing used immunoSEQ multiplex PCR; TCRdb keeps in-frame clones, though not all of them. The sample has around 12,000 clones; around 82% are singletons. The sequenced sample was CD8+ T cells sorted from blood (inferred from file names), obtained from a patient given nivolumab and ipilimumab in sequence. The origin of the receptors is a human donor with melanoma.

The chain uses TRBV10-3 and TRBJ2-3; D is perhaps TRBD2 (5 bases). Trimming stripped 8 bases from V and 8 bases from J, with 17 bases between. The CDR3 is 13 amino acids. CDR1 is ENHRY, CDR2 SYGVKD, per germline. CDR3 DNA: TGTGCCATCCCCGGTGCGGTCGCGGGTACGCAGTATTTT. Translated: CAIPGAVAGTQYF.

The chain carries TRBV28 and TRBJ1-3, with 7 bases matching TRBD1. Germline values: CDR1 MDHEN, CDR2 SYDVKM. The CDR3 loop spans 16 amino acids. Trimming took 5 bases from V and 3 from J; bases not matched to a gene: 10. CDR3 in DNA: TGTGCCAGCAGTCCGCCTAACAGGGGAAGTGGAAACACCATATATTTT. Translation gives CASSPPNRGSGNTIYF. The full variable domain, rest sourced from reference TRBV28 and TRBJ1-3, is DVKVTQSSRYLVKRTGEKVFLECVQDMDHENMFWYRQDPGLGLRLIYFSYDVKMKEKGDIPEGYSVSREKKERFSLILESASTNQTSMYLCASSPPNRGSGNTIYFGEGSWLTVV.

CDR3 DNA sequence: TGTGCCAGCAGCTTACTTCCCCGGGTAAGCGGGAGGGCCGGCGATACGCAGTATTTT. Translating gives CASSLLPRVSGRAGDTQYF. The rearrangement uses TRBV7-8 and TRBJ2-3; 10 bases are shared with TRBD2. The CDR3 covers 19 residues. With 2 bases clipped from V and 6 bases from J, the junction kept 17 bases outside the gene matches. Germline assignment: CDR1 SGHVS and CDR2 FQNEAQ.

The DNA for the CDR3 is TGTGCCACCAGCAGAGAACCACTTTACGAGCAGTACTTC. Its protein product is CATSREPLYEQYF. This chain joins TRBV15 and TRBJ2-7, with D uncertain. V was trimmed by 0 bases and J by 4 bases, leaving 7 bases between them. The CDR3 runs to 13 residues. Germline assignment: CDR1 LNHNV and CDR2 YYDKDF (reference sequence).

The chain couples TRBV6-6 to TRBJ2-1, with D maybe TRBD2 (6 bases). Trimming left V 6 bases short and J 2 bases short, with 14 bases between. From germline, CDR1 is MNHNY and CDR2 SVGAGI (reference sequence). The CDR3 is 15 residues long. The CDR3 region has the DNA TGTGCCAGCAGCCCCCGGGACTGGGCCTACAATGAGCAGTTCTTC. Its translation is CASSPRDWAYNEQFF.

This clone was found once. The rearrangement uses TRBV10-3 and TRBJ2-5; 8 bases map to TRBD2. V lost 3 bases and J lost 2; bases outside the gene matches: 11. The CDR3 spans 17 residues. The germline gives CDR1 ENHRY, CDR2 SYGVKD. In DNA form, the CDR3 reads TGTGCCATCAGTGAAGGTTTAGCGGGGAGTTTACAAGAGACCCAGTACTTC. It encodes CAISEGLAGSLQETQYF.

J is TRBJ2-4 and V is TRBV6-6; 9 bases are shared with TRBD1. The trim removed 4 bases at V and 6 bases at J, leaving 4 bases unmatched. CDR3 size: 14 residues. The germline V gene has CDR1 MNHNY and CDR2 SVGAGI (reference sequence). The CDR3 protein is CASSSDRGINIQYF. The CDR3 DNA is TGTGCCAGCAGTTCGGACAGGGGCATAAACATTCAGTACTTC.

The chain uses TRBV27 and TRBJ2-5, with 10 bases identical to TRBD2. The CDR3 runs to 15 residues. Germline CDR1 is MNHEY and CDR2 is SMNVEV (reference sequence). The trim removed 7 bases at V and 5 bases at J, leaving 10 bases unmatched. CDR3 sequence: CASNPGLADVETQYF. In DNA, the CDR3 is TGTGCCAGCAACCCCGGACTAGCGGACGTGGAGACCCAGTACTTC.

The CDR3 reads CASRRVQLTEAFF. CDR3 sequence (DNA): TGTGCCAGCCGCAGGGTTCAGTTGACTGAAGCTTTCTTT. The gene calls are TRBV6-5 and TRBJ1-1; possible D gene TRBD1, 5 bases. The CDR3 is 13 amino acids. V was cut by 8 bases and J by 5 bases, with 15 bases left in between. Germline V gene data show CDR1 as MNHEY and CDR2 as SVGAGI.

The J gene is TRBJ2-1, the V gene TRBV27; 9 bases are shared with TRBD2. This CDR3 spans 13 amino acids. The junction had 5 bases not matched to a gene; V was cut back by 8 bases and J by 6 bases. Germline-derived CDR1 and CDR2 are MNHEY and SMNVEV (reference sequence). The CDR3 loop reads CASGSGSINEQFF. DNA for the CDR3: TGTGCCAGCGGTAGCGGGAGTATCAATGAGCAGTTCTTC.

This CDR3 reads CASSEYPTQASRPTAYNEQFF. The DNA for the CDR3 is TGCGCCAGCAGTGAGTACCCGACACAGGCATCCCGCCCGACCGCCTACAATGAGCAGTTCTTC. The J gene is TRBJ2-1, the V gene TRBV10-2; TRBD1 might be the D (5 bases). The CDR3 is 21 residues long. V shed 1 base and J shed 2 bases, with 27 bases lying between them. The germline gives CDR1 WSHSY, CDR2 SAAADI.

The chain is built from TRBV5-4 and TRBJ2-7, with 9 positions matching TRBD2. The length of the CDR3 is 14 residues. Germline V gene lookup returns CDR1 SGHNT and CDR2 YYREEE (reference sequence). J gave up 5 bases and V 1 base, and 4 bases lay outside the gene matches. This CDR3 is CASSLLAGSDEQYF. As DNA, the CDR3 is TGTGCCAGCAGCTTGCTAGCGGGAAGCGACGAGCAGTACTTC.

V is TRBV4-2 and J is TRBJ2-7, with D maybe TRBD2 (5 bases). Germline V gives CDR1 LGHNA, CDR2 YNFKEQ. This CDR3 is 15 amino acids long. The V end lost 3 bases, the J end lost 0 bases, and 12 bases lay between the germline ends. The CDR3 DNA reads as TGTGCCAGCAGCCAGGCCCGGGATAGCTCCTACGAGCAGTACTTC. This sequence encodes CASSQARDSSYEQYF.

This clone was recorded once. The chain couples TRBV5-8 to TRBJ2-1, with 13 bases lining up with TRBD2. The trim removed 3 bases at V and 9 bases at J, leaving 9 bases unmatched. Germline CDR1 SGHTS, CDR2 YDEGEE. The CDR3 is made up of 16 amino acids. The DNA of the CDR3 is TGTGCCAGCAGCTCACGGGGGACTAGCGGGAATGTTGAGCAGTTCTTC. Protein: CASSSRGTSGNVEQFF.

The V gene is TRBV7-6, the J gene TRBJ2-7; D call uncertain. V was cut by 1 base and J by 2 bases, with 12 bases left in between. The CDR3 has 15 amino acids. Germline lookup yields CDR1 SGHVS and CDR2 FNYEAQ. CDR3 region: CASSLEAPKAYEQYF. In nucleotides, the CDR3 is TGTGCCAGCAGCTTAGAAGCTCCTAAAGCCTACGAGCAGTACTTC.